The clone carrying this TCR beta chain appeared a few times. No antigen is known for it. Sample time point: persistent/refractory GD, antithyroid drugs over 5 years with positive TRAb. Following extraction of RNA from PBMCs, that RNA was used to make the TCR library. Patient provenance is recorded as an endocrinology department in Xi'an, China. Collection of peripheral blood (about 10 milliliters) was done using EDTA tubes. The data derive from a study of regulatory T cells in long-lasting Graves disease. Points from the study as a whole: Relative to newly diagnosed Graves' patients, persistent ones had lower TCR diversity.

Researchers made TCR beta libraries by using iRepertoire HTBI primers and running Arm-PCR on CDR3 regions. Each CDR3 protein is one row after TCRdb ran MiXCR on the multiplex PCR reads. The data show 600,000 to 800,000 distinct CDR3 sequences, 30% seen once. Trimming stripped 1 base from V and 2 bases from J, with 8 bases between. The CDR3 is 13 residues long. Germline values: CDR1 DFQATT, CDR2 SNEGSKA (reference sequence). Sequenced material: peripheral blood mononuclear cells (PBMCs), taken when the disease was refractory, from a patient treated with antithyroid drugs. The chain links TRBV20-1 to TRBJ1-2; D is unclear. This sequence originates from a female donor with Graves disease. CDR3 region: CSARGPGNYGYTF. The CDR3 nucleotides are TGCAGTGCTAGAGGCCCAGGAAACTATGGCTACACCTTC.